This note documents a single T cell receptor beta chain sequence. Its antigen remains undetermined. Base quality data are lacking; no much larger clone is found one base away. The sample is drawn from a study of blood T cells in healthy people across ages (dated by TCRdb to the mid-2010s). Study-wide context: In model experiments, template switching captured about one uniquely barcoded TCR beta cDNA molecule for every two T cells. Donors were grouped into four age groups: young (average 16 years), middle-aged (around 39), aged (around 60) and long-lived (just over 80). To avoid experimental bias, donors of different ages were randomly spread across the sequencing lanes. To track age-related changes in TCR beta repertoire diversity, the study relied on deep sequencing normalized with unique cDNA molecular identifiers. For two donors (one aged 18 to 30 and one aged 80 or older), the study analyzed two additional independent replicas of 1 million unique cDNA reads from the same blood draw. What the work shows at the level of the full study, not this receptor alone: Estimates of total diversity from one million sequenced T cells were regarded as lower bounds and underestimates. Observed TCR beta diversity per million T cells fell roughly linearly with age, and a significant reduction was already apparent by age around 39. Bulk unsorted PBMC profiling prevented conclusive comparison of naive and antigen-experienced compartments. There was a strong correlation between observed TCR beta diversity and the percentage of naive T cells measured by flow cytometry. Because the CMV infection status of the donors was unknown, age-related changes in expanded clonotypes may potentially have been confounded. Compared with the aged group, the long-lived group had more naive CD4+ T cells, fewer expanded clones and increased TCR diversity, a pattern suggesting age selection.

The donors were roughly 40 Caucasian individuals from Russia, aged roughly 6 to 100 years, who were systemically healthy. Around 10 milliliters of peripheral blood were collected from each donor into EDTA-treated Vacutainer tubes. Ficoll-Paque density-gradient centrifugation was used to isolate PBMCs, with at least 6.5 million per sample. Trizol reagent was used to extract total RNA from PBMCs, with at least 6 micrograms per sample. The percentages of naive CD45RAhigh/CD27high T cells were determined by flow cytometry on a PBMC aliquot from every donor. To prepare the library, 5' RACE was applied. TCRdb records Illumina HiSeq 2500 as the sequencer. A second PCR of roughly 6 to 12 cycles was run with a J-beta primer mix and a sample-barcoded 5' primer. A unique molecular identifier was introduced onto each TCR beta cDNA molecule by a template-switch 5' adaptor carrying 12 random nucleotides. Each sample yielded at least 3 million CDR3-containing paired-end reads. First-strand cDNA was synthesized from all RNA with the Mint cDNA synthesis kit, primed by a TRBC-specific oligonucleotide. All cDNA was treated with uracil-DNA glycosylase and then went through a first 18-cycle PCR with the universal primers M1SS and BC2_uni_R. On the authors' methods: For normalization, 1 million high-quality reads were randomly selected from each sample, with every read carrying a distinct molecular identifier. Reads sharing molecular identifiers were discarded rather than binned into consensus sequences. CDR3 identification, clonotype clustering and error correction used MiTCR with a Q25 quality threshold and the strictest error-elimination algorithm. A nonparametric unseen species model with Euler transformation was used to estimate lower-bound total TCR beta diversity. Starting from the raw public reads, TCRdb applied fastp trimming at Q25, assembled clones with MiXCR and retained in-frame beta chains. Records with the same CDR3 protein are collapsed into one entry carrying the most frequent genes and DNA. The V and J calls, along with clone size, are taken from TCRdb and not from the paper's own processing. The sample profile shows 540,000 or so distinct CDR3 sequences; 40% to 55% of them were found once. The ten largest account for just under 25% of the sample.

CDR1 and CDR2 are read off the germline V gene as SQVTM and ANQGSEA. The CDR3 measures 12 amino acids from cysteine to phenylalanine. The sequence is cut down to CDR3 DNA, 36 bases in frame from base 1. What was sequenced was blood. The source is a man older than 75 in good health. This receptor chain uses TRBV29-1 and TRBJ2-7; the best D guess is TRBD2, with 5 bases matching. The CDR3 amino acid sequence is: CTQRGGICEQYF. The sequenced DNA is TGCACCCAACGGGGTGGGATCTGCGAGCAGTACTTC.